The rows below give T cell receptor beta chains drawn from one sample of a study of human T cells and chemical hapten exposure. Using its own MiXCR run on the RACE reads, TCRdb lists one record per CDR3 protein. The data show tens of thousands of distinct CDR3 sequences, over 9.5% seen once. The source material was whole blood, sampled in connection with sensitization to the hapten diphenylcyclopropenone (DPC). The origin of the receptors is a woman in her fifties or sixties with alopecia areata. Some clones in this sample may be carry-over from other donors' samples. The CDR3 runs from the conserved cysteine through the conserved F or W. Fields, in order: J gene, V gene, clone size, CDR3 protein. Part of the rows lack a size; the others show once, few, many or a class for expanded clones.

TRBJ2-5 TRBV10-2 . CASSESKGRQETQYF
TRBJ1-4 TRBV10-2 few CASIPNRGNEKLFF
TRBJ2-1 TRBV6-4 many CASSLSLAGGFDEQFF
TRBJ1-4 TRBV18 few CASSAGTNEKLFF
TRBJ1-3 TRBV14 . CASSQVNSGNTIYF
TRBJ1-1 TRBV12-3/TRBV12-4 many CASSQAGEAFF
TRBJ2-5 TRBV6-5 . CASSYSSSGRMAETQYF
TRBJ1-2 TRBV7-8 . CASSSGELYGYTF
TRBJ2-1 TRBV5-1 many CASSLNDYNEQFF
TRBJ2-1 TRBV28 few CAHSGDVRGEQFF
TRBJ1-1 TRBV29-1 few CSVEGNMNTEAFF
TRBJ2-2 TRBV7-2 many CASSLPVTGELFF
TRBJ2-5 TRBV6-1 . CASSEARAQYF
TRBJ2-1 TRBV29-1 few CSAAGARGLLKHLRSNEQFF
TRBJ2-4 TRBV15 . CATSRGGTGTDIQYF
TRBJ1-2 TRBV10-3 . CAAQGSHGYTF
TRBJ2-2 TRBV4-1 few CASSLTGLGGELFF
TRBJ2-2 TRBV5-1 many CASSLYSTNTGELFF
TRBJ2-7 TRBV10-3 . CAIAGDGYEQYF
TRBJ2-7 TRBV12-3/TRBV12-4 . CASSFGQVNYEQYF
TRBJ2-2 TRBV5-1 many CASSLDREAGELFF
TRBJ2-1 TRBV6-2/TRBV6-3 many CASSPIGNEQFF